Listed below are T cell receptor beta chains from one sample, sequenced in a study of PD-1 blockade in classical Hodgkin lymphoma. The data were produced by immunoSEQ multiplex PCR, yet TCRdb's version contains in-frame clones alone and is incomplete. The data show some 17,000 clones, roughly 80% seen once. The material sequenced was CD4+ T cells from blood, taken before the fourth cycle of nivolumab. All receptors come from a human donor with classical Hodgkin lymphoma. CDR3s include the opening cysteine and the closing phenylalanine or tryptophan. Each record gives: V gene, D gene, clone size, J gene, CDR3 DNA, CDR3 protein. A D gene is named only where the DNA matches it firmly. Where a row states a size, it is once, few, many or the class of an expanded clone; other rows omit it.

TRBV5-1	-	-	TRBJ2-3	TGCGCCAGGACCGGGGTTCTAACAGATACGCAGTATTTT	CARTGVLTDTQYF
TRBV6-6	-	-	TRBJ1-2	TGTGCCAGCAGTTATGGGCAGGGACGAGACTATGGCTACACCTTC	CASSYGQGRDYGYTF
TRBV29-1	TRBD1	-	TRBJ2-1	TGCAGCGTTGACGGGACAGGACTCTACAATGAGCAGTTCTTC	CSVDGTGLYNEQFF
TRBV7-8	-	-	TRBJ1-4	TGTGCCAGCAGCTTAGACAGGGCTGAAAAACTGTTTTTT	CASSLDRAEKLFF
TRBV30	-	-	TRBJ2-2	TGTGCCTGGAGGCGAGGGGGATTAAACACCGGGGAGCTGTTTTTT	CAWRRGGLNTGELFF
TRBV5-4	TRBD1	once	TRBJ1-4	TGTGCCAGCAGTCCGGGACAGTACGATGAAAAACTGTTTTTT	CASSPGQYDEKLFF
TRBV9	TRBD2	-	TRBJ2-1	TGTGCCAGCAGCGGCGGAGGGACTAGCGGTCGGAGCTCCTACAATGAGCAGTTCTTC	CASSGGGTSGRSSYNEQFF
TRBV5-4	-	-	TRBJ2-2	TGTGCCAGCAGCTTGCATGCCGGGACGAACACCGGGGAGCTGTTTTTT	CASSLHAGTNTGELFF
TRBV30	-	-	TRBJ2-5	TGTGCCTGGAGTGTAAGGGGTGGCGCCCTCCAAGAGACCCAGTACTTC	CAWSVRGGALQETQYF
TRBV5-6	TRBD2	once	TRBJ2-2	TGTGCCAGCAACTGGGGGGGAGAGTTTAACACCGGGGAGCTGTTTTTT	CASNWGGEFNTGELFF
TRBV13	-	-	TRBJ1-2	TGTGCCAGCAGCTTAAACAAACTGCCAGCGACAGGCTATGGCTACACCTTC	CASSLNKLPATGYGYTF
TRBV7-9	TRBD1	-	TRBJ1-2	TGTGCCAGCGGCGGGGGGACAGGGGCCTATGGCTACACCTTC	CASGGGTGAYGYTF
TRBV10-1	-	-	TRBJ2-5	TGCGCCAGCAGTTCGGACAGCCAAGAGACCCAGTACTTC	CASSSDSQETQYF
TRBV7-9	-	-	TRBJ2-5	TGTGCCAGCAGCTTAGACGGCAGGAGACAAGAGACCCAGTACTTC	CASSLDGRRQETQYF
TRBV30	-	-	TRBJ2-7	TGTGCCTGGCGTGGAGGGACATCGAGCTCCTACGAGCAGTACTTC	CAWRGGTSSSYEQYF
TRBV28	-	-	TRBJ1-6	TGTGCCAGCAGCTCCTGGGGGAGGAGTTCCTATAATTCACCCCTCCACTTT	CASSSWGRSSYNSPLHF
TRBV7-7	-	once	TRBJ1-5	TGTGCTAGCAGCTTTTTCAGGGACCGTAGCAATCAGCCCCAGCATTTT	CASSFFRDRSNQPQHF
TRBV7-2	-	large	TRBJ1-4	TGTGCCAGCAGCTTAGCGCGGGGTTTTTCCGTAACAATCAATGAAAAACTGTTTTTT	CASSLARGFSVTINEKLFF